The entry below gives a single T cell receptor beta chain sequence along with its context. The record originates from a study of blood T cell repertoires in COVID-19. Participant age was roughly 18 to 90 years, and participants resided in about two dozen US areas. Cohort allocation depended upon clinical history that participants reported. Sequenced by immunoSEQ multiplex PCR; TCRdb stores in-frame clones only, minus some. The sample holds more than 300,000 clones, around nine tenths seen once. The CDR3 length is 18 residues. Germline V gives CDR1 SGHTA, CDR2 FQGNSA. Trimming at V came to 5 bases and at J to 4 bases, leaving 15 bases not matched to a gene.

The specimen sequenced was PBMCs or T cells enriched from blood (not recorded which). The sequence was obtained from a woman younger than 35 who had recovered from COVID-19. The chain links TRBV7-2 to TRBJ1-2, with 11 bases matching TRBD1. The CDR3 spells CASSPRGGQGARGYGYTF. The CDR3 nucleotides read TGTGCCAGCAGCCCACGTGGAGGACAGGGGGCGCGCGGCTATGGCTACACCTTC.